The sequence of this T cell receptor (beta chain) was determined in a study of T cell responses to AZD1222 COVID-19 vaccine. The V gene lost 3 bases and the J gene lost 2 bases, with 14 bases spanning the gap. CDR3 length: 16 amino acids. Germline loops: CDR1 SGDLS, CDR2 YYNGEE. The table came from immunoSEQ multiplex PCR; TCRdb's copy has only in-frame clones and leaves some out. This table has about 140,000 clones, over 85% appearing once. The V gene is TRBV9, the J gene TRBJ2-2, with D uncertain. The sample in question was peripheral blood, obtained on day 0 of MenACWY control vaccination. The sequence derives from an adult in good health. DNA for the CDR3: TGTGCCAGCAGCGGGGGTGGCGGAAGTAACACCGGGGAGCTGTTTTTT. Its protein is CASSGGGGSNTGELFF.